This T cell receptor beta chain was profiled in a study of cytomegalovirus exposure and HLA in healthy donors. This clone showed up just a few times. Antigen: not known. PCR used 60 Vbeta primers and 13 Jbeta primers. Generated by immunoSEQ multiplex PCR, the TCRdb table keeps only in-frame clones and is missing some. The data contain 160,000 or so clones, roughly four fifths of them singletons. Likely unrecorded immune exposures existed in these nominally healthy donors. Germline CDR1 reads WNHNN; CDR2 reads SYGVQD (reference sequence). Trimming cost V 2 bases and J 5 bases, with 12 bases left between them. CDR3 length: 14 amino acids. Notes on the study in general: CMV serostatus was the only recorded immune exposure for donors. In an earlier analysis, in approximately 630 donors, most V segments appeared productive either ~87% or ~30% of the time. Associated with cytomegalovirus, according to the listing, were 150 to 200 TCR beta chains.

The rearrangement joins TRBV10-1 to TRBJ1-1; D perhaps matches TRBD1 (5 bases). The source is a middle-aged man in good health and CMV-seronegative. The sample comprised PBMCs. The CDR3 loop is CASSEHTKGTEAFF. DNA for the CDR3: TGCGCCAGCAGTGAGCACACGAAGGGGACTGAAGCTTTCTTT.